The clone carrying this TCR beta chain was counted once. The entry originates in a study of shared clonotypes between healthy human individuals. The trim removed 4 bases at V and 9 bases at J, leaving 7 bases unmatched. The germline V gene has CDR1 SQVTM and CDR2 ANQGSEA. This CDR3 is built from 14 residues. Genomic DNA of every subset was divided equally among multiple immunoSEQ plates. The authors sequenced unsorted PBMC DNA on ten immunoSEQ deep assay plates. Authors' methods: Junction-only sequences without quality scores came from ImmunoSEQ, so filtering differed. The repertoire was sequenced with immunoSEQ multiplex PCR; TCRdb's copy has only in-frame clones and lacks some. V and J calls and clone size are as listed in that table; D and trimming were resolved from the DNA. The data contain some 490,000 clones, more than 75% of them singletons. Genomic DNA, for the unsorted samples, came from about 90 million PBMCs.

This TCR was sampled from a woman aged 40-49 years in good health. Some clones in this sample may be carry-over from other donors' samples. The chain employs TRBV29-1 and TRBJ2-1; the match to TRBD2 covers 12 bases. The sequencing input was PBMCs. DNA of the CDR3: TGCAGCGTTGCCCAGACTAGCGGGAGTTTTGAGCAGTTCTTC. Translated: CSVAQTSGSFEQFF.